The clone carrying this T cell receptor beta chain was detected a few times. The antigen remains undetermined. The sample is drawn from a study of radiotherapy plus CTLA-4 blockade in lung cancer. The study's findings and limits: The best predictor of response was reported to be early blood T cell clone dynamics, with interferon-beta. After radiotherapy and ipilimumab, tumor-derived clones expanded in peripheral blood.

The germline V and J ends were trimmed by 5 bases and 0 bases, with 11 bases remaining between them. CDR1 MNHNY and CDR2 SVGAGI come from the germline V gene (reference sequence). This CDR3 region has 16 residues. Profiled with immunoSEQ multiplex PCR; TCRdb holds only in-frame clones, not every one. The sample lists about 45,000 clones, approximately 62% occurring once. The V call is TRBV6-6, the J call TRBJ2-6; D unresolved. The source was peripheral blood, collected from a patient treated with radiotherapy plus ipilimumab. This sequence originates from a human donor with non-small cell lung cancer who had a partial response to radiotherapy plus ipilimumab. The CDR3 here is CASSTRRSSGANVLTF. The CDR3 nucleotides are TGTGCCAGCAGTACACGACGGAGCTCTGGGGCCAACGTCCTGACTTTC.